Shown below are 11 T cell receptor beta chains from a single sample sequenced in a study of tumour-infiltrating T cells in Burkitt lymphoma. Clones were sequenced by immunoSEQ multiplex PCR, and TCRdb holds only the in-frame ones, with some missing. The sample lists tens of thousands of clones; around 30% were seen once. Sequencing used tumor tissue. The source is a human donor with Burkitt lymphoma.

This clone was detected a few times. The chain joins TRBV9 to TRBJ1-4, with TRBD1 matching 7 bases. The CDR3 contains 15 residues. Germline trimming cut 3 bases from V and 7 bases from J; bases unmatched to any gene: 9. Per the germline V gene, CDR1 is SGDLS and CDR2 is YYNGEE. In nucleotides, the CDR3 is TGTGCCAGCAGCGCTAGAATCGCAGGGGGTGAAAAACTGTTTTTT. Encoded protein: CASSARIAGGEKLFF.

In this sample, this clone turned up a few times. CDR3 residues: CASSQLAGAGTQYF. As DNA, the CDR3 is TGTGCCAGCAGCCAACTAGCGGGGGCCGGGACCCAGTACTTC. This chain links TRBV7-2 with TRBJ2-5; TRBD2 aligns across 11 bases. V shed 5 bases and J 7 bases; nucleotides not matched to a gene: 6. The CDR3 extends over 14 amino acids. The germline gives CDR1 SGHTA, CDR2 FQGNSA.

This clone occurred a few times. This chain links TRBV10-3 with TRBJ1-1; no reliable D call. V lost 0 bases to trimming and J lost 0 bases, with 2 bases between them. The length of the CDR3 is 13 residues. CDR1 ENHRY and CDR2 SYGVKD come from the germline V gene. The CDR3 loop is CAISESVNTEAFF. In nucleotides, the CDR3 is TGTGCCATCAGTGAGTCCGTGAACACTGAAGCTTTCTTT.

This clone has a handful of counts. The rearrangement links TRBV6-4 to TRBJ2-4; 11 nucleotides align to TRBD1. Germline CDR1 is MRHNA and CDR2 is SNTAGT. This CDR3 region has 15 residues. With 2 bases clipped from V and 8 bases from J, the junction kept 5 bases outside the gene matches. The CDR3 nucleotides read TGTGCCAGCAGTGACGACCGGGACAGGGGGGACATTCAGTACTTC. Its protein product is CASSDDRDRGDIQYF.

The genes are TRBV15 and TRBJ2-7, with 8 positions matching TRBD1. The V gene end was trimmed by 6 bases and the J gene end by 4 bases; junction bases not matched to a gene: 14. The CDR3 runs 16 residues. Germline V gene sequence: CDR1 LNHNV, CDR2 YYDKDF (reference sequence). For the CDR3, the DNA is TGTGCCACCAGTACTTGGACCGGGACAGGAGAATACGAGCAGTACTTC. It is translated as CATSTWTGTGEYEQYF.

This clone has only a few counts. The rearrangement links TRBV7-3 to TRBJ2-2; D unclear. V was cut by 1 base and J by 7 bases, with 10 bases left in between. Looked up from germline, CDR1 is SGHTA and CDR2 is FQGTGA. The CDR3 consists of 14 residues. The CDR3 bases are TGTGCCAGCAGCTTAAAGGCCTTCGGCGGGGAGCTGTTTTTT. It codes for CASSLKAFGGELFF.

The rearrangement links TRBV6-5 to TRBJ2-7; 9 nucleotides match TRBD1. Germline V lookup: CDR1 MNHEY, CDR2 SVGAGI. CDR3 length: 14 amino acids. With V trimmed by 5 bases and J by 2 bases, 4 bases remained unmatched. In nucleotides, the CDR3 is TGTGCCAGCAGTAGGGGACAGGGCCCCTACGAGCAGTACTTC. It specifies CASSRGQGPYEQYF.

The chain joins TRBV7-6 to TRBJ2-5, with D uncertain. Germline CDR1 and CDR2: SGHVS and FNYEAQ. Trimming stripped 2 bases from V and 3 bases from J, with 13 bases between. The CDR3 has 15 residues. The CDR3 coding sequence is TGTGCCAGCAGCTTATCTCCTAGTCGGGAAGAGACCCAGTACTTC. It encodes CASSLSPSREETQYF.

In this sample, this clone turned up once. The rearrangement links TRBV7-2 to TRBJ1-1, with D maybe TRBD1 (5 bases). The CDR3 extends over 13 amino acids. Germline V gene sequence: CDR1 SGHTA, CDR2 FQGNSA. V was trimmed by 4 bases and J by 10 bases, leaving 16 bases between them. DNA for the CDR3: TGTGCCAGCAGCTCACAATCAGGGCGAACAGCTTTCTTT. This codes for CASSSQSGRTAFF.

In this sample, this clone turned up a few times. The rearrangement uses TRBV6-5 and TRBJ2-7, with D perhaps given as TRBD1 or TRBD2 (6 bases each). This CDR3 has 14 amino acids. The V gene's germline CDR1 is MNHEY and CDR2 SVGAGI. The V and J ends lost 3 bases and 6 bases respectively, with 15 bases between them. CDR3 protein: CASSYVGGSPEQYF. CDR3 nucleotide sequence: TGTGCCAGCAGTTATGTGGGGGGCTCCCCCGAGCAGTACTTC.

This clone was seen a few times. The chain is built from TRBV7-2 and TRBJ1-1; a weak D match, TRBD1 (5 bases). V dropped 8 bases and J dropped 4 bases, with 11 bases sitting between them. Germline CDR1 SGHTA, CDR2 FQGNSA. This CDR3 comprises 12 residues. CDR3: CASGTRGTEAFF. The CDR3 DNA is TGTGCCAGCGGGACTAGGGGCACTGAAGCTTTCTTT.